These 18 T cell receptor beta chains were all obtained from the same sample, sequenced in a study of blood T cell repertoires in COVID-19 (TCRdb year 2020). Libraries came from the immunoSEQ multiplex PCR assay. TCRdb carries this immuneACCESS record with in-frame sequences only. Its versions omit some clonotypes, under half of them owing to an unresolved V gene in the studies checked, with the rest unexplained. Across this sample there are hundreds of thousands of clones, with roughly 91% seen only once. 0.75% to 1% of the sample comes from the top ten. The specimen was peripheral blood. These receptors all come from a woman aged 35 to 49 who had recovered from COVID-19.

The V gene is TRBV11-3, the J gene TRBJ2-3; weak D call: TRBD2 (6 bases). CDR1 and CDR2 from the germline V gene are SGHNT and YENEEA. V lost 1 base and J 4 bases, leaving 12 bases between the germline ends. The CDR3 length is 15 residues. Here the CDR3 reads CASSLGLGTPDTQYF. CDR3 DNA sequence: TGTGCCAGCAGCTTAGGGTTAGGGACTCCAGATACGCAGTATTTT.

In nucleotides, the CDR3 is TGTGCCAGCAGCCAGGGACTACCGAGCTCTGGAAACACCATATATTTT. Translated, it gives CASSQGLPSSGNTIYF. J is TRBJ1-3 and V is TRBV7-2, with D possibly TRBD1 on 5 matching bases. V was shortened by 5 bases and J by 0 bases, with 14 bases between the two germline ends. Germline V gives CDR1 SGHTA, CDR2 FQGNSA. The CDR3 runs 16 residues. Full variable domain (rest looked up from reference TRBV7-2 and TRBJ1-3): GAGVSQSPSNKVTEKGKDVELRCDPISGHTALYWYRQSLGQGLEFLIYFQGNSAPDKSGLPSDRFSAERTGGSVSTLTIQRTQQEDSAVYLCASSQGLPSSGNTIYFGEGSWLTVV.

The chain couples TRBV9 to TRBJ2-5; tentatively, D is TRBD2 (5 bases). Germline V CDR1 and CDR2: SGDLS, YYNGEE. This CDR3 region has 17 residues. Trimming pared 0 bases from V and 3 bases from J, leaving 18 bases between. DNA for the CDR3: TGTGCCAGCAGCGTAGCCCCGGCCCCCTCGGGGAAAGAGACCCAGTACTTC. It yields the protein CASSVAPAPSGKETQYF.

The chain joins TRBV7-2 to TRBJ1-3; D not certain. The V and J ends lost 2 bases and 2 bases respectively, with 13 bases between them. CDR3 size: 16 residues. CDR1 SGHTA and CDR2 FQGNSA come from the germline V gene. The CDR3 here is CASSLRAGVPGNTIYF. The CDR3 nucleotides read TGTGCCAGCAGCTTAAGGGCGGGCGTCCCTGGAAACACCATATATTTT. Full variable domain (remainder filled in from reference TRBV7-2 and TRBJ1-3): GAGVSQSPSNKVTEKGKDVELRCDPISGHTALYWYRQSLGQGLEFLIYFQGNSAPDKSGLPSDRFSAERTGGSVSTLTIQRTQQEDSAVYLCASSLRAGVPGNTIYFGEGSWLTVV.

This sequence joins TRBV5-1 and TRBJ1-1; 7 nucleotides line up with TRBD1. The germline CDR1 and CDR2 sequences are SGHRS and YFSETQ. V lost 3 bases to trimming and J lost 8 bases; unmatched junction nucleotides: 7. The CDR3 is made up of 13 amino acids. DNA of the CDR3: TGCGCCAGCAGCTCTACAGGGGAAACGGAAGCTTTCTTT. Residues: CASSSTGETEAFF.

This chain uses TRBV9 with TRBJ2-2, with D maybe TRBD2 (6 bases). V gave up 4 bases and J gave up 6 bases, with 19 bases separating them. The length of the CDR3 is 16 residues. From germline, CDR1 is SGDLS and CDR2 YYNGEE. CDR3 sequence (DNA): TGTGCCAGCAGCCCCGCCGGGGTGGGAGGCGCCGGGGAGCTGTTTTTT. Amino acids: CASSPAGVGGAGELFF.

The chain has TRBV4-3 and TRBJ1-2; D remains ambiguous. The V and J ends lost 3 bases and 8 bases respectively, with 13 bases between them. Germline V gene lookup returns CDR1 LGHNA and CDR2 YSLEER. The CDR3 sequence is 13 residues long. The CDR3 region is CASSQSGTGGYTF. DNA for the CDR3: TGCGCCAGCAGCCAGAGCGGAACTGGGGGCTACACCTTC.

V usage is TRBV2 and J usage is TRBJ1-1, with D perhaps matching TRBD1 (5 bases). This CDR3 contains 12 residues. Trimming removed 8 bases at V and 4 bases at J, with 11 bases between. Germline CDR1 SNHLY, CDR2 FYNNEI. The CDR3 sequence: CASDRGVTEAFF. In nucleotides, the CDR3 is TGTGCCAGCGATCGGGGGGTCACTGAAGCTTTCTTT.

The CDR3 coding sequence is TGTGCCAGCAGTGTAGGGGCCTTCTCTGGGGCCAACGTCCTGACTTTC. This gives the protein CASSVGAFSGANVLTF. The chain employs TRBV27 and TRBJ2-6; D is perhaps TRBD1 (5 bases). Germline lookup yields CDR1 MNHEY and CDR2 SMNVEV (reference sequence). V shed 5 bases and J shed 0 bases, with 11 bases lying between them. The CDR3 is 16 residues long.

In DNA, the CDR3 is TGTGCCAGCAGCTTTGGGCTAGCGGCGACCTACAATGAGCAGTTCTTC. Amino acid sequence: CASSFGLAATYNEQFF. The chain carries TRBV7-8 and TRBJ2-1, with 7 positions matching TRBD2. Germline CDR1 SGHVS, CDR2 FQNEAQ. The trim removed 3 bases at V and 2 bases at J, leaving 7 bases unmatched. The CDR3 runs 16 residues.

The genes are TRBV10-2 and TRBJ1-1; TRBD1 might be the D (6 bases). The CDR3 spans 13 residues. The germline V and J ends were trimmed by 7 bases and 5 bases, with 14 bases remaining between them. Germline lookup yields CDR1 WSHSY and CDR2 SAAADI. As DNA, the CDR3 is TGCGCCAGCAACAGAAACCAGGGGACTGAAGCTTTCTTT. This encodes CASNRNQGTEAFF.

This clone showed up just once. This chain connects TRBV6-1 to TRBJ1-2, with D tentatively TRBD1 (5 bases). Trimming stripped 0 bases from V and 5 bases from J, with 16 bases between. Looked up from germline, CDR1 is MNHNS and CDR2 is SASEGT. There are 16 residues in the CDR3. The CDR3 region is CASSEAGGWVAYGYTF. The CDR3 DNA is TGTGCCAGCAGTGAAGCGGGGGGTTGGGTCGCTTATGGCTACACCTTC.

The chain combines TRBV10-3 with TRBJ1-1; weak D call: TRBD1 (6 bases). CDR1 is ENHRY and CDR2 is SYGVKD in the germline V gene. This CDR3 contains 15 residues. Trimming removed 11 bases from V and 6 bases from J, with 25 bases in between. CDR3 DNA sequence: TGTGCCTCCCACCCGACCCAGGACAGACGGCCTGAAGCTTTCTTT. Amino acids: CASHPTQDRRPEAFF.

This chain connects TRBV9 to TRBJ2-7, with a weak D call TRBD2 (6 bases). The germline CDR1 and CDR2 sequences are SGDLS and YYNGEE. V was clipped by 6 bases and J by 2 bases, with 15 bases between them. The CDR3 loop spans 14 amino acids. The CDR3 nucleotides read TGTGCCAGCACCCGGGAGCCCGTAACCTACGAGCAGTACGTC. Its translation: CASTREPVTYEQYV.

The chain employs TRBV30 and TRBJ2-7, with D perhaps matching TRBD2 (7 bases). The CDR3 runs 14 residues. Germline CDR1 GTSNPN, CDR2 SVGIG (reference sequence). The germline V and J ends were trimmed by 3 bases and 2 bases, with 14 bases remaining between them. The CDR3 nucleotides are TGTGCCTGGAGGTCGGGGGGCCTGGCCTACGAGCAGTACTTC. Amino acids: CAWRSGGLAYEQYF. Based on the CDR3 plus reference TRBV30 and TRBJ2-7, the full variable domain is SQTIHQWPATLVQPVGSPLSLECTVEGTSNPNLYWYRQAAGRGLQLLFYSVGIGQISSEVPQNLSASRPQDRQFILSSKKLLLSDSGFYLCAWRSGGLAYEQYFGPGTRLTVT.

This chain links TRBV4-3 with TRBJ2-2, with D unclear. Germline loops: CDR1 LGHNA, CDR2 YSLEER. The CDR3 has 13 residues. V dropped 3 bases and J dropped 8 bases, with 10 bases sitting between them. The DNA of the CDR3 is TGCGCCAGCAGCCAGCTCTCGGGTGGGGAGCTGTTTTTT. Its protein product is CASSQLSGGELFF.

The chain recombines TRBV4-1 with TRBJ1-3; possibly TRBD1 for D (5 bases). V gave up 3 bases and J gave up 0 bases, with 9 bases separating them. The CDR3 loop spans 15 amino acids. The V gene's germline CDR1 is MGHRA and CDR2 YSYEKL. This CDR3 is CASSQQGPSGNTIYF. DNA of the CDR3: TGCGCCAGCAGCCAGCAGGGTCCCTCTGGAAACACCATATATTTT.

This chain uses TRBV5-8 with TRBJ1-6; 9 nucleotides match TRBD1. The CDR3 sequence is 19 residues long. In germline, CDR1 is SGHTS, CDR2 YDEGEE. Trimming at V came to 5 bases and at J to 4 bases, leaving 16 bases not matched to a gene. The CDR3 sequence: CASSSNRQGGRGYNSPLHF. CDR3 coding DNA: TGTGCCAGCAGTTCCAACCGACAGGGGGGCCGAGGATATAATTCACCCCTCCACTTT.